Listed here are 22 T cell receptor beta chains from one sample, sequenced in a study of identical twins. TCRdb processed the 5' RACE reads anew with MiXCR; each CDR3 protein has one entry. The data show hundreds of thousands of distinct CDR3 sequences, with 20% to 25% seen just once and 0.48% held by the top ten. This sample also belongs to another study, concerning yellow fever vaccine responses in identical twins.

Sequenced input: CD4+ T cells sorted from blood. All receptors derive from a woman between 18 and 30 years old in good health.

This clonotype has just a few counts. V is TRBV6-5 and J is TRBJ1-2, with D hard to call. Looked up from germline, CDR1 is MNHEY and CDR2 is SVGAGI. Trimming took 0 bases from V and 5 from J, leaving 7 bases between them. The CDR3 runs to 13 residues. The CDR3 region is CASSYSENYGYTF. The CDR3 DNA is TGTGCCAGCAGTTACTCAGAGAATTATGGCTACACCTTC.

This chain links TRBV20-1 with TRBJ2-7; 8 nucleotides match TRBD2. The germline V gene encodes CDR1 DFQATT and CDR2 SNEGSKA (reference sequence). The CDR3 loop spans 16 amino acids. With V trimmed by 0 bases and J by 0 bases, 7 bases remained unmatched. The CDR3 loop reads CSARDWAGGSSYEQYF. Here the CDR3 DNA reads TGCAGTGCTAGAGATTGGGCGGGAGGCAGCTCCTACGAGCAGTACTTC.

The chain links TRBV10-3 to TRBJ1-2; TRBD1 is a possible D gene (5 bases). The CDR3 consists of 13 residues. Germline CDR1 ENHRY, CDR2 SYGVKD. V lost 6 bases to trimming and J lost 4 bases, with 12 bases between them. CDR3 region: CAIRPEGSYGYTF. The CDR3 region has the DNA TGTGCCATCAGACCCGAGGGGAGCTATGGCTACACCTTC.

V and J are TRBV12-3 or TRBV12-4 and TRBJ2-1; the match to TRBD2 covers 10 bases. The CDR3 has 16 residues. V lost 4 bases and J lost 6; bases outside the gene matches: 9. CDR3 nucleotides: TGTGCCAGCAGTTCCCGGGTAGCGGGGGGTATCAATGAGCAGTTCTTC. Translated: CASSSRVAGGINEQFF.

This clonotype turned up a few times. This chain uses TRBV12-3 or TRBV12-4 with TRBJ1-6; no firm D call. Trimming removed 7 bases at V and 7 bases at J, with 11 bases between. The CDR3 consists of 13 residues. CDR3 in amino acids: CASTSRENSPLHF. CDR3 coding DNA: TGTGCCAGCACCTCTAGGGAGAATTCACCCCTCCACTTT.

This clonotype was recorded a few times. The chain recombines TRBV19 with TRBJ1-1; D unclear. V lost 1 base and J lost 1, with 7 bases in between. The CDR3 length is 14 residues. Germline-derived CDR1 and CDR2 are LNHDA and SQIVND (reference sequence). The DNA for the CDR3 is TGTGCCAGTAGTATAGGGTGGGGGAACACTGAAGCTTTCTTT. Translating it yields CASSIGWGNTEAFF. Complete variable domain (other parts from reference TRBV19 and TRBJ1-1): DGGITQSPKYLFRKEGQNVTLSCEQNLNHDAMYWYRQDPGQGLRLIYYSQIVNDFQKGDIAEGYSVSREKKESFPLTVTSAQKNPTAFYLCASSIGWGNTEAFFGQGTRLTVV.

The CDR3 DNA sequence: TGTGCCAGCAGCTTAGTAGGAGGAGGGCCGAACACCGGGGAGCTGTTTTTT. Amino acids: CASSLVGGGPNTGELFF. This rearrangement joins TRBV11-3 to TRBJ2-2; TRBD2 is a possible D gene (6 bases). Germline V gene data show CDR1 as SGHNT and CDR2 as YENEEA. V was trimmed by 1 base and J by 0 bases, leaving 12 bases between them. CDR3 length: 17 residues. Full variable domain (remainder filled in from reference TRBV11-3 and TRBJ2-2): EAGVVQSPRYKIIEKKQPVAFWCNPISGHNTLYWYLQNLGQGPELLIRYENEEAVDDSQLPKDRFSAERLKGVDSTLKIQPAELGDSAVYLCASSLVGGGPNTGELFFGEGSRLTVL.

The rearrangement joins TRBV4-1 to TRBJ2-7; maybe TRBD1 (6 bases). The CDR3 extends over 15 amino acids. Germline V gene sequence: CDR1 MGHRA, CDR2 YSYEKL. V lost 4 bases, J lost 5 bases, and 18 bases lay in between. The CDR3 sequence is CASSPRGGGSNEQYF. CDR3 nucleotide sequence: TGCGCCAGCAGCCCGAGAGGGGGTGGGAGCAACGAGCAGTACTTC.

The table lists this clonotype with a few counts. The V gene is TRBV20-1, the J gene TRBJ2-5, with a weak D call TRBD2 (6 bases). Germline CDR1 DFQATT, CDR2 SNEGSKA (reference sequence). The CDR3 extends over 14 amino acids. The V and J ends lost 7 bases and 7 bases respectively, with 22 bases between them. The CDR3 region is CSGDIIAASGTQYF. CDR3 sequence (DNA): TGCAGTGGGGATATCATAGCGGCCTCGGGGACCCAGTACTTC.

This clonotype was seen a few times. The chain uses TRBV6-5 and TRBJ1-3; D is ambiguous. Germline values: CDR1 MNHEY, CDR2 SVGAGI. This CDR3 is 15 amino acids long. V dropped 2 bases and J dropped 3 bases, with 11 bases sitting between them. The CDR3 loop is CASSYGGRGGNTIYF. In DNA form, the CDR3 reads TGTGCCAGCAGTTACGGCGGGAGAGGTGGAAACACCATATATTTT.

The V gene is TRBV4-2, the J gene TRBJ1-4, with a weak D call TRBD1 (6 bases). The V end was cut by 2 bases, the J end by 5 bases, with 12 bases between. The CDR3 spans 15 residues. Per the germline V gene, CDR1 is LGHNA and CDR2 is YNFKEQ. The CDR3, as DNA: TGTGCCAGCAGCCAAACCGGACAGAAAAATGAAAAACTGTTTTTT. This sequence encodes CASSQTGQKNEKLFF.

V and J are TRBV28 and TRBJ2-1, with TRBD1 identical over 9 bases. This CDR3 region has 15 residues. Losses at the gene ends were 6 bases for V and 4 bases for J; bases not matched to a gene: 7. CDR1 is MDHEN and CDR2 is SYDVKM in the germline V gene. Here the CDR3 DNA reads TGTGCCAGCAGGGGGGGGACAGGGAGATACAATGAGCAGTTCTTC. Amino acid sequence: CASRGGTGRYNEQFF.

The genes are TRBV6-1 and TRBJ2-1, with 15 nucleotides matching TRBD2. The V gene end was trimmed by 7 bases and the J gene end by 0 bases; junction bases not matched to a gene: 10. Looked up from germline, CDR1 is MNHNS and CDR2 is SASEGT. The CDR3 totals 19 residues. The CDR3 DNA reads as TGTGCCAGCAAAGGGACTAGCGGGAGGATCCCTAGCTCCTACAATGAGCAGTTCTTC. Translation gives CASKGTSGRIPSSYNEQFF.

The V and J genes are TRBV5-1 and TRBJ2-7; the D is unclear. Germline values: CDR1 SGHRS, CDR2 YFSETQ. The CDR3 has 15 amino acids. V was pared by 3 bases and J by 0 bases, with 13 bases between. The CDR3 bases are TGCGCCAGCAGCTCCCTGGCGACCGGCTCCTACGAGCAGTACTTC. As protein: CASSSLATGSYEQYF.

This clonotype was seen only a few times. The J gene is TRBJ2-5, the V gene TRBV6-5; D might be TRBD1 or TRBD2, each matching 5 bases. V was shortened by 2 bases and J by 2 bases, with 9 bases between the two germline ends. CDR1 is MNHEY and CDR2 is SVGAGI in the germline V gene. The CDR3 is 14 amino acids. The CDR3 is CASSYTGPQETQYF. In DNA, the CDR3 is TGTGCCAGCAGTTACACGGGACCACAAGAGACCCAGTACTTC.

The V call is TRBV7-9, the J call TRBJ2-1; 7 nucleotides align to TRBD2. J was trimmed by 4 bases and V by 11 bases; bases with no gene match: 14. CDR1 SEHNR and CDR2 FQNEAQ come from the germline V gene (reference sequence). The CDR3 extends over 15 amino acids. CDR3 coding DNA: TGTGCCTCGCGGGGGACGGGCGGAAGATACAATGAGCAGTTCTTC. Residues: CASRGTGGRYNEQFF.

The chain carries TRBV24-1 and TRBJ1-4, with TRBD1 matching over 8 bases. CDR3 length equals 16 residues. Germline V gives CDR1 KGHDR, CDR2 SFDVKD. Germline trimming cut 4 bases from V and 8 bases from J; bases unmatched to any gene: 11. CDR3 bases: TGTGCCACCAGTGAAATGGATAGGACAGGGCGAGAAAAACTGTTTTTT. This translates into CATSEMDRTGREKLFF.

J is TRBJ1-1 and V is TRBV7-3; a possible D gene is TRBD1 (5 bases). Germline V gives CDR1 SGHTA, CDR2 FQGTGA. CDR3 size: 14 residues. Trimming took 1 base from V and 6 from J, leaving 12 bases between them. The CDR3 bases are TGTGCCAGCAGCTTAAAGGGGTATGAAGCTGAAGCTTTCTTT. Protein product: CASSLKGYEAEAFF.

The chain joins TRBV18 to TRBJ1-1, with TRBD1 matching 7 bases. The trim removed 3 bases at V and 7 bases at J, leaving 8 bases unmatched. CDR3 length: 14 amino acids. CDR1 KGHSH and CDR2 LQKENI come from the germline V gene. This CDR3 reads CASSPRQGEYEAFF. The DNA for the CDR3 is TGTGCCAGCTCACCTCGACAGGGAGAGTATGAAGCTTTCTTT.

CDR3 loop: CARGSLANLHGYTF. DNA of the CDR3: TGTGCCAGGGGTTCGCTTGCAAACTTACATGGCTACACCTTC. The rearrangement links TRBV7-3 to TRBJ1-2, with D unresolved. Per germline, CDR1 SGHTA and CDR2 FQGTGA. The CDR3 length is 14 residues. The germline V and J ends were trimmed by 9 bases and 6 bases, with 20 bases remaining between them.

This chain uses TRBV5-1 with TRBJ2-1; possibly TRBD2 for D (5 bases). CDR1 is SGHRS, CDR2 YFSETQ, per germline. The ends were cut back, 3 bases at V and 0 bases at J, with 10 bases in the middle. This CDR3 contains 15 residues. The CDR3 sequence: CASSSSPISYNEQFF. The CDR3 nucleotides read TGCGCCAGCAGCTCTAGCCCCATCTCCTACAATGAGCAGTTCTTC.

The chain's CDR3 is CSHFGQGGTEAFF. The CDR3 DNA reads as TGCAGTCACTTCGGACAGGGAGGCACTGAAGCTTTCTTT. The chain employs TRBV20-1 and TRBJ1-1, with 8 bases matching TRBD1. In germline, CDR1 is DFQATT, CDR2 SNEGSKA (reference sequence). Trimming cost V 8 bases and J 4 bases; bases outside gene matches: 9. CDR3 length: 13 amino acids.